This T cell receptor (beta chain) appears in the sequencing data of a study of control samples from healthy donors and cancer patients. Sequencing used immunoSEQ multiplex PCR; TCRdb keeps in-frame clones, though not all of them. The profile shows 65,000 to 80,000 clones, around 90% of them singletons. The CDR3 extends over 13 amino acids. V trimming: 5 bases; J trimming: 6 bases; junction bases outside the gene matches: 5. Sequencing was performed on PBMCs. The V and J genes are TRBV12-3 or TRBV12-4 and TRBJ1-2, with 8 bases lining up with TRBD1. The clonotype comes from a woman in her fifties or sixties with colorectal cancer. The CDR3 nucleotides are TGTGCCAGCAGTAGGACAGGGACGGATGGCTACACCTTC. Protein sequence: CASSRTGTDGYTF.